The rows below give T cell receptor beta chains drawn from one sample of a study of blood T cell repertoires in COVID-19. Data came from immunoSEQ multiplex PCR; TCRdb stores just in-frame clones and leaves some out. Among 250,000 or so clones listed, 85% to 90% were seen once. Sequenced input: peripheral blood. The receptors come from a woman aged 55-75 years with COVID-19, enrolled during active disease. Each CDR3 is given with its conserved first and last residue. A D gene is named only where the DNA matches it firmly. Expanded clones are given a class, and other clones once, few, many or no size at all.

d_gene: TRBD1
j_gene: TRBJ2-2
v_gene: TRBV4-1
abundance: NA
CDR3aa: CASSQRQGNTGELFF
CDR3nt: TGCGCCAGCAGCCAAAGACAGGGCAACACCGGGGAGCTGTTTTTT

d_gene: TRBD1
j_gene: TRBJ1-2
v_gene: TRBV16
abundance: NA
CDR3aa: CASSQRFDRGYGYTF
CDR3nt: TGTGCCAGCAGCCAAAGATTTGACAGGGGGTATGGCTACACCTTC

d_gene: NA
j_gene: TRBJ2-1
v_gene: TRBV7-8
abundance: NA
CDR3aa: CASSLGGGRVNEQFF
CDR3nt: TGTGCCAGCAGCTTAGGGGGTGGCAGGGTCAATGAGCAGTTCTTC

d_gene: NA
j_gene: TRBJ2-4
v_gene: TRBV4-3
abundance: NA
CDR3aa: CASSQVRVGGNIQYF
CDR3nt: TGCGCCAGCAGCCAAGTGCGCGTTGGAGGAAACATTCAGTACTTC

d_gene: NA
j_gene: TRBJ1-2
v_gene: TRBV9
abundance: NA
CDR3aa: CASSVGRRTATGSGYGYTF
CDR3nt: TGTGCCAGCAGCGTAGGAAGGAGGACAGCCACTGGGTCAGGCTATGGCTACACCTTC

d_gene: NA
j_gene: TRBJ1-6
v_gene: TRBV7-9
abundance: few
CDR3aa: CASSLYGNSPLHF
CDR3nt: TGTGCCAGCAGCCTATACGGGAATTCACCCCTCCACTTT

d_gene: TRBD1
j_gene: TRBJ1-2
v_gene: TRBV19
abundance: NA
CDR3aa: CASSIFGQGNYGYTF
CDR3nt: TGTGCCAGTAGTATTTTTGGACAGGGAAACTATGGCTACACCTTC

d_gene: NA
j_gene: TRBJ1-1
v_gene: TRBV12-3/TRBV12-4
abundance: few
CDR3aa: CASSQRQDTEAFF
CDR3nt: TGTGCCAGCAGCCAAAGACAGGACACTGAAGCTTTCTTT

d_gene: NA
j_gene: TRBJ1-1
v_gene: TRBV3-1/TRBV3-2
abundance: NA
CDR3aa: CASSQVGQPNTEAFF
CDR3nt: TGTGCCAGCAGCCAAGTGGGACAACCGAACACTGAAGCTTTCTTT

d_gene: NA
j_gene: TRBJ1-2
v_gene: TRBV5-6
abundance: NA
CDR3aa: CASSWRGPSNYGYTF
CDR3nt: TGTGCCAGCAGCTGGAGGGGACCCTCTAACTATGGCTACACCTTC

d_gene: TRBD1
j_gene: TRBJ1-2
v_gene: TRBV2
abundance: NA
CDR3aa: CASSDRRGLGYTF
CDR3nt: TGCGCCAGCAGTGATCGCAGGGGGCTTGGCTACACCTTC

d_gene: TRBD1
j_gene: TRBJ1-1
v_gene: TRBV12-3/TRBV12-4
abundance: once
CDR3aa: CASLGTGVSEAFF
CDR3nt: TGTGCCAGCTTAGGGACAGGGGTTTCTGAAGCTTTCTTT

d_gene: TRBD1
j_gene: TRBJ2-6
v_gene: TRBV4-2
abundance: NA
CDR3aa: CASGDRVVPSGANVLTF
CDR3nt: TGTGCCAGCGGGGACAGAGTAGTCCCCTCTGGGGCCAACGTCCTGACTTTC

d_gene: NA
j_gene: TRBJ1-5
v_gene: TRBV27
abundance: NA
CDR3aa: CASATGKGNQPQHF
CDR3nt: TGTGCCAGCGCAACAGGGAAGGGCAATCAGCCCCAGCATTTT

d_gene: TRBD1
j_gene: TRBJ1-1
v_gene: TRBV2
abundance: once
CDR3aa: CASDRVNTEAFF
CDR3nt: TGTGCCAGCGACAGGGTGAACACTGAAGCTTTCTTT

d_gene: NA
j_gene: TRBJ1-6
v_gene: TRBV9
abundance: few
CDR3aa: CASSPIQANSPLHF
CDR3nt: TGTGCCAGCAGCCCCATCCAGGCGAATTCACCCCTCCACTTT

d_gene: NA
j_gene: TRBJ1-1
v_gene: TRBV25-1
abundance: NA
CDR3aa: CASSPRQANTEAFF
CDR3nt: TGTGCCAGCAGCCCCCGACAAGCGAACACTGAAGCTTTCTTT

d_gene: NA
j_gene: TRBJ1-1
v_gene: TRBV9
abundance: NA
CDR3aa: CASSDQGREGDEAFF
CDR3nt: TGTGCCAGCAGCGATCAGGGGAGAGAGGGTGATGAAGCTTTCTTT

d_gene: TRBD1
j_gene: TRBJ1-4
v_gene: TRBV6-1
abundance: NA
CDR3aa: CASSEDRGGEKLFF
CDR3nt: TGTGCCAGCAGTGAGGACAGGGGAGGCGAAAAACTGTTTTTT

d_gene: TRBD1
j_gene: TRBJ2-2
v_gene: TRBV9
abundance: once
CDR3aa: CASRAGGTGELFF
CDR3nt: TGTGCCAGCCGGGCAGGGGGCACCGGGGAGCTGTTTTTT

d_gene: TRBD2
j_gene: TRBJ2-1
v_gene: TRBV7-2
abundance: NA
CDR3aa: CASSQSGGLSYNEQFF
CDR3nt: TGTGCCAGCAGCCAAAGCGGGGGCCTCTCCTACAATGAGCAGTTCTTC

d_gene: TRBD2
j_gene: TRBJ2-1
v_gene: TRBV3-1/TRBV3-2
abundance: NA
CDR3aa: CASSLIAGGRNEQFF
CDR3nt: TGTGCCAGCAGCCTTATAGCGGGGGGGCGAAATGAGCAGTTCTTC

d_gene: NA
j_gene: TRBJ1-1
v_gene: TRBV5-1
abundance: NA
CDR3aa: CASSSSGGQNTEAFF
CDR3nt: TGCGCCAGCAGCTCATCCGGTGGTCAGAACACTGAAGCTTTCTTT

d_gene: NA
j_gene: TRBJ1-6
v_gene: TRBV7-2
abundance: NA
CDR3aa: CASSQQNSPLHF
CDR3nt: TGTGCCAGCAGCCAACAGAATTCACCCCTCCACTTT

d_gene: TRBD1
j_gene: TRBJ1-2
v_gene: TRBV7-2
abundance: NA
CDR3aa: CASSFRTGSDYGYTF
CDR3nt: TGTGCCAGCAGCTTCCGGACAGGCAGTGACTATGGCTACACCTTC

d_gene: NA
j_gene: TRBJ1-5
v_gene: TRBV7-3
abundance: NA
CDR3aa: CASSFGLDQPQHF
CDR3nt: TGTGCCAGCAGCTTCGGGTTAGATCAGCCCCAGCATTTT

d_gene: NA
j_gene: TRBJ1-6
v_gene: TRBV6-5
abundance: NA
CDR3aa: CASSFGEGVYNSPLHF
CDR3nt: TGTGCCAGCAGTTTTGGGGAGGGGGTTTATAATTCACCCCTCCACTTT

d_gene: NA
j_gene: TRBJ1-2
v_gene: TRBV19
abundance: once
CDR3aa: CASRDLGGNYGYTF
CDR3nt: TGTGCCAGTAGAGATTTAGGCGGAAACTATGGCTACACCTTC

d_gene: NA
j_gene: TRBJ2-3
v_gene: TRBV19
abundance: NA
CDR3aa: CASSLPTDTQYF
CDR3nt: TGTGCCAGTAGTCTCCCCACAGATACGCAGTATTTT

d_gene: NA
j_gene: TRBJ2-7
v_gene: TRBV5-6
abundance: NA
CDR3aa: CASSASVYEQYF
CDR3nt: TGTGCCAGCAGCGCCTCGGTCTACGAGCAGTACTTC

d_gene: NA
j_gene: TRBJ1-6
v_gene: TRBV19
abundance: NA
CDR3aa: CASSVGGLSPLHF
CDR3nt: TGTGCCAGTAGTGTGGGGGGTTTGTCACCCCTCCACTTT

d_gene: TRBD1
j_gene: TRBJ1-2
v_gene: TRBV19
abundance: NA
CDR3aa: CASSRTGGVYTF
CDR3nt: TGTGCCAGTAGTCGGACAGGGGGCGTCTACACCTTC

d_gene: TRBD1
j_gene: TRBJ1-1
v_gene: TRBV4-2
abundance: NA
CDR3aa: CASSPQGAGNTEAFF
CDR3nt: TGTGCCAGCAGCCCACAGGGGGCTGGGAACACTGAAGCTTTCTTT